This T cell receptor beta chain was captured in a study of T-cell memory formation after mild COVID-19. Across the study: Each donor largely had its own TCR clusters.

TCRdb re-analysed the 5' RACE reads in MiXCR, keeping a single row per CDR3 protein. The sample holds nearly 110,000 distinct CDR3 sequences; over 13% are singletons and the top ten take under 45%. CDR1 is SQVTM, CDR2 ANQGSEA, per germline. V lost 4 bases to trimming and J lost 4 bases; unmatched junction nucleotides: 11. CDR3 length: 15 residues. This clonotype was picked up a small number of times. This rearrangement joins TRBV29-1 to TRBJ2-5, with TRBD1 matching over 8 bases. Sequencing used PBMCs or a T cell subset sorted from them (not recorded which). This receptor was taken from a man aged 18 to 29 who had mild COVID-19 (a few samples of this study predate the infection). Cell type and time point are not known. The CDR3 DNA reads as TGCAGCGTTGGTCGTCGGACAGGGAGAGGAGAGACCCAGTACTTC. Its translation is CSVGRRTGRGETQYF.